These 5 T cell receptor beta chains were sequenced from one sample in a study of identical twins. TCRdb re-called the 5' RACE reads with MiXCR, one entry per CDR3 protein. Here the sample spans around 250,000 distinct CDR3 sequences, roughly 12% being singletons. This same sample was also part of a study on yellow fever vaccine responses in identical twins.

Source material: memory (CD45RO+) T cells sorted from blood. The origin of the receptors is a woman younger than 30 in good health.

Only a few counts were recorded for this clonotype. The chain carries TRBV6-1 and TRBJ1-3; D gene unclear. Germline-derived CDR1 and CDR2 are MNHNS and SASEGT. V was cut by 2 bases and J by 2 bases, with 4 bases left in between. The CDR3 sequence is 13 residues long. The CDR3 spells CASSETTGNTIYF. CDR3 nucleotide sequence: TGTGCCAGCAGTGAAACAACTGGAAACACCATATATTTT.

This clonotype was counted only a few times. The chain joins TRBV3-1 to TRBJ2-4; D call uncertain. Germline assignment: CDR1 LGHDT and CDR2 YNNKEL (reference sequence). CDR3 length: 15 residues. V was trimmed by 1 base and J by 2 bases, leaving 9 bases between them. The CDR3 nucleotides are TGTGCCAGCAGCCAAGTAGACCGCCCCAAAAACATTCAGTACTTC. It codes for CASSQVDRPKNIQYF.

DNA for the CDR3: TGTGCCAGCAGCCAAGTTTTGTTAGGCACAGATACGCAGTATTTT. It codes for CASSQVLLGTDTQYF. The chain has TRBV6-1 and TRBJ2-3; D is unresolved. This CDR3 has 15 residues. Per the germline V gene, CDR1 is MNHNS and CDR2 is SASEGT. V lost 6 bases and J lost 1, with 14 bases in between.

The table lists this clonotype with many counts. V usage is TRBV15 and J usage is TRBJ2-3, with TRBD2 as a possible D gene (5 bases). The CDR3 is 15 residues long. The V end was cut by 5 bases, the J end by 2 bases, with 14 bases between. Germline-derived CDR1 and CDR2 are LNHNV and YYDKDF (reference sequence). This CDR3 is CATSQQGLITDTQYF. CDR3 coding DNA: TGTGCCACCAGCCAACAAGGACTGATCACAGATACGCAGTATTTT.

V is TRBV7-9 and J is TRBJ2-7, with D tentatively TRBD1 (8 bases). Trimming pared 4 bases from V and 2 bases from J, leaving 18 bases between. CDR3 length equals 16 residues. From germline, CDR1 is SEHNR and CDR2 FQNEAQ (reference sequence). The CDR3 sequence is CASSSGGGSWTYEQYF. CDR3 bases: TGTGCCAGCAGCTCAGGGGGCGGGAGCTGGACCTACGAGCAGTACTTC.